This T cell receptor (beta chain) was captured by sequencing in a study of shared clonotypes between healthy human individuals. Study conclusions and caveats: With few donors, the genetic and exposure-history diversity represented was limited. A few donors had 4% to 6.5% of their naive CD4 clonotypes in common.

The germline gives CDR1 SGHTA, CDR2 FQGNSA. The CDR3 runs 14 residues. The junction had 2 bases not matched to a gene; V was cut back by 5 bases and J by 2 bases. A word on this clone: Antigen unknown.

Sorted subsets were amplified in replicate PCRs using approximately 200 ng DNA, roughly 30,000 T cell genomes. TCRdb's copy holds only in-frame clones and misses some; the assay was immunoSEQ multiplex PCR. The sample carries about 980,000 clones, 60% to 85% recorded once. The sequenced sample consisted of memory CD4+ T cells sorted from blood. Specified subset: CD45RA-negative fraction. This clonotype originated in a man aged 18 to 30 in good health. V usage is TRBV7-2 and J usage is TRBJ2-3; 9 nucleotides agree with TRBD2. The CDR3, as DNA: TGTGCCAGCAGCCCTAGCGGGGTCACAGATACGCAGTATTTT. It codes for CASSPSGVTDTQYF.